This T cell receptor (beta chain) comes out of a study of blood T cells in healthy people across ages. Study overall: When template switching was applied, about one barcoded beta molecule was captured per two T cells. Study findings and constraints: Compared with aged donors, long-lived donors showed fewer expanded clones, suggesting selection.

The donors, all healthy, were Caucasians living in Russia, aged about 6 to 100. Alongside a J-beta primer mix, a sample-barcoded 5' primer served in a second PCR lasting roughly 6 to 12 cycles. TCRdb ran MiXCR on the 5' RACE reads and lists one entry per CDR3 protein. The sample lists hundreds of thousands of distinct CDR3 sequences, 56% occurring once. V was clipped by 5 bases and J by 0 bases, with 14 bases between them. The CDR3 has 17 residues. Germline V CDR1 and CDR2: SGHTA, FQGTGA. On this clonotype itself: What it binds is unknown.

The gene calls are TRBV7-3 and TRBJ2-6; a possible D gene is TRBD1 (5 bases). The receptor was derived from a man aged 35 to 55 in good health. The sequenced material came from blood. The CDR3 coding sequence is TGTGCCAGCAGCACCCGAAACAGGAACTCTGGGGCCAACGTCCTGACTTTC. Protein product: CASSTRNRNSGANVLTF.